The 10 T cell receptor beta chains listed next were all sequenced from one sample in a study of blood T cell repertoires in COVID-19. Assay: immunoSEQ multiplex PCR; the TCRdb copy retains only in-frame clones and omits some. This sample has fewer than 350,000 clones; approximately 83% occur once, and the top ten carry about 4%. The sequencing sample was made of PBMCs or T cells enriched from blood (not recorded which). These receptors were obtained from a woman in her thirties or forties with acute COVID-19.

This clone was detected a few times. The V gene is TRBV19, the J gene TRBJ1-4, with D possibly matching TRBD1 (6 bases). The V gene lost 7 bases and the J gene lost 8 bases, with 20 bases spanning the gap. Germline loops: CDR1 LNHDA, CDR2 SQIVND (reference sequence). The CDR3 covers 15 residues. CDR3 nucleotides: TGTGCCAGTACCCCCCGGGGGGCAGTGCAAGAAAAACTGTTTTTT. This gives the protein CASTPRGAVQEKLFF.

This clone turned up a few times. This chain's CDR3 is CASSAGGGPDTQYF. The CDR3 DNA sequence: TGTGCCAGCAGCGCCGGGGGGGGCCCCGATACGCAGTATTTT. The chain is built from TRBV9 and TRBJ2-3; TRBD2 agrees at 8 bases. The V and J ends lost 3 bases and 6 bases, in that order; junction bases with no gene match: 6. CDR3 length: 14 amino acids. Looked up from germline, CDR1 is SGDLS and CDR2 is YYNGEE.

The chain has TRBV7-2 and TRBJ1-2; TRBD1 matches 10 bases. With V trimmed by 4 bases and J by 7 bases, 12 bases remained unmatched. The CDR3 is 16 amino acids. CDR1 SGHTA and CDR2 FQGNSA come from the germline V gene. CDR3 coding DNA: TGTGCCAGCAGCTCTCACTCGACAGGGGGCGGAGGTGGCTACACCTTC. It encodes CASSSHSTGGGGGYTF.

This chain joins TRBV21-1 and TRBJ1-3; TRBD1, the D gene given by the table, was not confirmed from the DNA. TRBV21-1 is noted as a pseudogene. The CDR3 sequence is 16 residues long. The CDR3: CASIRTDGVSGNTIYF. CDR3 bases: TGTGCCAGCATCAGGACAGACGGGGTTTCTGGAAACACCATATATTTT.

The genes are TRBV29-1 and TRBJ1-4; D might be TRBD1 (6 bases). This CDR3 has 16 amino acids. V lost 6 bases to trimming and J lost 1 base, with 18 bases between them. Germline values: CDR1 SQVTM, CDR2 ANQGSEA. The CDR3 coding sequence is TGCAGCGTCCGTACGGGGGGCCGGGGAACTAATGAAAAACTGTTTTTT. It encodes CSVRTGGRGTNEKLFF.

This sequence joins TRBV29-1 and TRBJ1-2; maybe TRBD1 (6 bases). This CDR3 is built from 14 residues. Germline lookup yields CDR1 SQVTM and CDR2 ANQGSEA. The V gene lost 3 bases and the J gene lost 1 base, with 12 bases spanning the gap. CDR3 nucleotides: TGCAGCGTTGAGCCGGGGGGCGATAACTATGGCTACACCTTC. Translating gives CSVEPGGDNYGYTF.

The chain carries TRBV6-5 and TRBJ2-3; 8 nucleotides align to TRBD1. V lost 6 bases, J lost 2 bases, and 4 bases stayed unmatched. Germline V lookup: CDR1 MNHEY, CDR2 SVGAGI. The CDR3 has 14 residues. The CDR3 loop is CASREDRDTDTQYF. CDR3 nucleotide sequence: TGTGCCAGCAGGGAGGACAGGGACACAGATACGCAGTATTTT.

The J gene is TRBJ1-2, the V gene TRBV7-8; D gene ambiguous. V dropped 1 base and J dropped 2 bases, with 8 bases sitting between them. In germline, CDR1 is SGHVS, CDR2 FQNEAQ. This CDR3 region has 14 residues. CDR3 DNA: TGTGCCAGCAGCTTAGGTGGGCAGAACTATGGCTACACCTTC. It is translated as CASSLGGQNYGYTF. Full variable domain (outside the CDR3, taken from reference TRBV7-8 and TRBJ1-2): GAGVSQSPRYKVAKRGQDVALRCDPISGHVSLFWYQQALGQGPEFLTYFQNEAQLDKSGLPSDRFFAERPEGSVSTLKIQRTQQEDSAVYLCASSLGGQNYGYTFGSGTRLTVV.

This chain uses TRBV6-5 with TRBJ1-1, with 11 bases that match TRBD1. The CDR3 is 14 residues long. V was pared by 6 bases and J by 5 bases, with 5 bases of the junction left unmatched. Germline values: CDR1 MNHEY, CDR2 SVGAGI. The CDR3 DNA sequence: TGTGCCAGCAGACCGGGACAGGGGGGGACTGAAGCTTTCTTT. Its protein is CASRPGQGGTEAFF.

This chain links TRBV4-2 with TRBJ2-1; D may be TRBD1 (5 bases). The V gene's germline CDR1 is LGHNA and CDR2 YNFKEQ. V was cut by 1 base and J by 3 bases, with 7 bases left in between. The CDR3 contains 14 residues. The chain's CDR3 is CASSQVDNYNEQFF. CDR3 nucleotides: TGTGCCAGCAGCCAAGTGGACAACTACAATGAGCAGTTCTTC.